This T cell receptor (beta chain) was identified in a study of regulatory T cells in long-lasting Graves disease. Study observations and caveats: Patients with persistent disease showed a bias toward TRBV28, TRBJ1-2 and TRBJ2-5.

Combining iRepertoire HTBI primers with Arm-PCR of CDR3 regions, the authors built TCR beta libraries. TCRdb re-analysed the multiplex PCR reads in MiXCR, keeping a single row per CDR3 protein. The table has roughly 500,000 distinct CDR3 sequences, 12% to 15% seen once. As regards this clonotype: Its antigen is not identified.

The time point is: newly diagnosed GD, antithyroid drugs for less than 3 months. Preparation of the TCR library used RNA extracted from PBMCs. There are 14 residues in the CDR3. J was trimmed by 1 base and V by 6 bases; bases with no gene match: 5. These data were likewise used in another study, on T cells in Graves' hyperthyroidism and ophthalmopathy. As reported in that work: Ophthalmopathy cases were set apart from stable hyperthyroidism by a 13 V-J model.

This clonotype was obtained from a woman in her forties or fifties with Graves disease. The sample consisted of peripheral blood mononuclear cells (PBMCs), taken at new diagnosis, from a patient treated with antithyroid drugs. The chain carries TRBV12-3 or TRBV12-4 and TRBJ1-1, with 7 bases fitting TRBD1. For the CDR3, the DNA is TGTGCCAGCAGCGGGGGACAGTGGAACACTGAAGCTTTCTTT. Protein sequence: CASSGGQWNTEAFF.